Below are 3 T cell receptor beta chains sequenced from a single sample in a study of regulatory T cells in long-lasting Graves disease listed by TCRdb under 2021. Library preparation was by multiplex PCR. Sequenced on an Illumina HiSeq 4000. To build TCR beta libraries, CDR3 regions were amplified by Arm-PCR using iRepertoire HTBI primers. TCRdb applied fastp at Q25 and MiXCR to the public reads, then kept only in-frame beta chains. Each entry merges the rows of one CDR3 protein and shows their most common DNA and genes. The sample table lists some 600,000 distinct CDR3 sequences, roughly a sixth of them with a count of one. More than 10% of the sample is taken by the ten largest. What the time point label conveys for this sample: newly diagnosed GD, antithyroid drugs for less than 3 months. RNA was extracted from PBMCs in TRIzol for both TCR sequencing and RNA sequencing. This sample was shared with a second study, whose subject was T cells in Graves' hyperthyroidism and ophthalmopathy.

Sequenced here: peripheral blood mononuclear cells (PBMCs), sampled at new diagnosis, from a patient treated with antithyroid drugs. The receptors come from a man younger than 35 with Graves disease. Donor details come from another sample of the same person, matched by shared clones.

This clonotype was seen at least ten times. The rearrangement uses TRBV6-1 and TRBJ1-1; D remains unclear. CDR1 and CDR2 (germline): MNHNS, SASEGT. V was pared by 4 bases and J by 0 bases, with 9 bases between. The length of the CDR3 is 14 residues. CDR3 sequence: CASSANKLNTEAFF. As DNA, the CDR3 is TGTGCCAGCAGTGCTAACAAATTGAACACTGAAGCTTTCTTT.

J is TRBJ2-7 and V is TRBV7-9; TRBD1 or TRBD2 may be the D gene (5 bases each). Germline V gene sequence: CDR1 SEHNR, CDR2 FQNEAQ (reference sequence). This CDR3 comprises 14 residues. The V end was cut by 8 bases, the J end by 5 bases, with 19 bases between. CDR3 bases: TGTGCCAGCTCTGGTGGATGGGGACGGCACGAGCAGTACTTC. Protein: CASSGGWGRHEQYF.

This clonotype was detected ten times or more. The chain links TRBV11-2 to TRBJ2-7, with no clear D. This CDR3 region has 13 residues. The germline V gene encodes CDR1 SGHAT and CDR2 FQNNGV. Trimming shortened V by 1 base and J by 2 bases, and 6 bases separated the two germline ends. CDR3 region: CASSLAQTYEQYF. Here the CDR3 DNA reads TGTGCCAGCAGCTTAGCCCAGACCTACGAGCAGTACTTC.